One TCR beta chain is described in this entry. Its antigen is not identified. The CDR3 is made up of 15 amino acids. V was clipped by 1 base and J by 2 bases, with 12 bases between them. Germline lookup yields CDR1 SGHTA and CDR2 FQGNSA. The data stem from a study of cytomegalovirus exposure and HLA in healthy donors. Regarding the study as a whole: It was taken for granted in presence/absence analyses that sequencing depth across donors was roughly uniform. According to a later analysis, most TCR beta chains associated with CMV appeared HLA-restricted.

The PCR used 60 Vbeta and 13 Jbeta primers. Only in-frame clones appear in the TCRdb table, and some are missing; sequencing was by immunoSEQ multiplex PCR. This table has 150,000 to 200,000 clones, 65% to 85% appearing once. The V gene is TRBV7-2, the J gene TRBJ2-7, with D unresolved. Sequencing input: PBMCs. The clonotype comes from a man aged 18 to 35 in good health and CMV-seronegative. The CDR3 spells CASSLGSRNTYEQYF. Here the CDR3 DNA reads TGTGCCAGCAGCTTAGGCTCGCGGAACACCTACGAGCAGTACTTC.